The T cell receptor beta chain under discussion was sequenced for a study of blood T cell repertoires in COVID-19. Whole-study context: Samples taken during acute and convalescent COVID-19 were collected in the United States, Italy and Spain.

Germline V gene sequence: CDR1 SGHNT, CDR2 YYREEE (reference sequence). The V gene end was trimmed by 9 bases and the J gene end by 8 bases; junction bases not matched to a gene: 11. The CDR3 consists of 13 residues. Per the study methods: By means of reference gene primer amplification, nucleated cell counts were estimated. Libraries were prepared by immunoSEQ multiplex PCR; TCRdb keeps only in-frame clonotypes and omits some of them. V, J and clone size are taken as reported in that table, and D and trimming were inferred from the DNA itself. Here the sample spans approximately 230,000 clones, roughly three quarters being singletons. Only a few counts were recorded for this clone.

The chain carries TRBV5-4 and TRBJ1-5; 7 bases are shared with TRBD1. The clonotype comes from a woman in her forties with active or convalescent COVID-19. Sample: peripheral blood. The CDR3: CATQTGNGEPQHF. CDR3 nucleotide sequence: TGTGCCACCCAGACAGGGAATGGTGAGCCCCAGCATTTT.